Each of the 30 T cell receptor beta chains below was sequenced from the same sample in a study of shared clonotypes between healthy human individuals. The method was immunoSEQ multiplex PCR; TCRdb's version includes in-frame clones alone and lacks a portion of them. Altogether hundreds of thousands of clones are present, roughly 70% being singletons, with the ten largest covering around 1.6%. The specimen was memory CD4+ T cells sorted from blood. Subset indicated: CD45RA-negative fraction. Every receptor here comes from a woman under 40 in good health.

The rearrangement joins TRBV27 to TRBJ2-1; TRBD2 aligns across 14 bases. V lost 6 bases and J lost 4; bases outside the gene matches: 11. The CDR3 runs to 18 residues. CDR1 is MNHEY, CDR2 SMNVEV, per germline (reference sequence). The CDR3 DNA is TGTGCCAGCAGCCCGGGACTAGCGGGAGCGGGAAGTTACAATGAGCAGTTCTTC. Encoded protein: CASSPGLAGAGSYNEQFF.

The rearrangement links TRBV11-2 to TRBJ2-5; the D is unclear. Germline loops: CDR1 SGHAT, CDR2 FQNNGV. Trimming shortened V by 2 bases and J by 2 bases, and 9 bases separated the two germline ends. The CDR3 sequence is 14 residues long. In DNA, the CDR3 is TGTGCCAGCAGCTTACTCGGCAGACAAGAGACCCAGTACTTC. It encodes CASSLLGRQETQYF. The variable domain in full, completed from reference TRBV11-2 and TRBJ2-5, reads EAGVAQSPRYKIIEKRQSVAFWCNPISGHATLYWYQQILGQGPKLLIQFQNNGVVDDSQLPKDRFSAERLKGVDSTLKIQPAKLEDSAVYLCASSLLGRQETQYFGPGTRLLVL.

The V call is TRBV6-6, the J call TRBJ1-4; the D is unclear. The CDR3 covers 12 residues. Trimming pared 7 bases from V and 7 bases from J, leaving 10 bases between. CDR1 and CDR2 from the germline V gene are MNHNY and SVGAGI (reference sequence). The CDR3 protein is CASNTGGEKLFF. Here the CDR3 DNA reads TGTGCCAGCAACACCGGAGGTGAAAAACTGTTTTTT.

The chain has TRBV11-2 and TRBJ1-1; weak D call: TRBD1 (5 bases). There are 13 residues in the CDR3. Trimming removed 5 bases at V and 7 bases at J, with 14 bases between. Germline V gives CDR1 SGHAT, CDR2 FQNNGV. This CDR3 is CASSRGLGFEAFF. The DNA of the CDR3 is TGTGCCAGCAGCCGGGGCTTGGGTTTTGAAGCTTTCTTT.

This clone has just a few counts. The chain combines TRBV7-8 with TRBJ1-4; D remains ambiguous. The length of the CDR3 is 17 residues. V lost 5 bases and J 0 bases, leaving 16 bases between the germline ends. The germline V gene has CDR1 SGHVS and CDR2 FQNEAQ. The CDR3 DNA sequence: TGTGCCAGCAGCCCTCTGGTCGTCCCTACAACTAATGAAAAACTGTTTTTT. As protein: CASSPLVVPTTNEKLFF.

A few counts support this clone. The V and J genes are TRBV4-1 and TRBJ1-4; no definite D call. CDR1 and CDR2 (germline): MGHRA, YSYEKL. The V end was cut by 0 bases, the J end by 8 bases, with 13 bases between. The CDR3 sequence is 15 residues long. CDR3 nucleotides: TGCGCCAGCAGCCAAGACCGGAGTCAAGGGGAAAAACTGTTTTTT. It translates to CASSQDRSQGEKLFF.

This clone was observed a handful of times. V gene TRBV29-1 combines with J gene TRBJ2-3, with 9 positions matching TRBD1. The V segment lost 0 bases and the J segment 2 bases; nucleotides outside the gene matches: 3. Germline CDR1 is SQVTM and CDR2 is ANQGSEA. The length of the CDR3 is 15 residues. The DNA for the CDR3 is TGCAGCGTTGAAGATTGGACAGGGGCCACAGATACGCAGTATTTT. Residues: CSVEDWTGATDTQYF.

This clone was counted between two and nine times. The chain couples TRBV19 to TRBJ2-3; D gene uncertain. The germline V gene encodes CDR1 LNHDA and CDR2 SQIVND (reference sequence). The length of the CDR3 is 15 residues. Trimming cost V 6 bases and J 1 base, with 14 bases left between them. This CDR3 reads CASRSEEAGTDTQYF. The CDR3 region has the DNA TGTGCCAGTAGGTCCGAAGAGGCGGGCACAGATACGCAGTATTTT.

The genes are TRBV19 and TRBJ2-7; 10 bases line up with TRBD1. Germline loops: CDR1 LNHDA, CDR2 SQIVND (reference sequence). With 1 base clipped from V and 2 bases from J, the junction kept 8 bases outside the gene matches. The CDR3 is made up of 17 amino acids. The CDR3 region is CASSIGAKGTGAYEQYF. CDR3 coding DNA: TGTGCCAGTAGTATAGGAGCTAAGGGGACAGGGGCCTACGAGCAGTACTTC.

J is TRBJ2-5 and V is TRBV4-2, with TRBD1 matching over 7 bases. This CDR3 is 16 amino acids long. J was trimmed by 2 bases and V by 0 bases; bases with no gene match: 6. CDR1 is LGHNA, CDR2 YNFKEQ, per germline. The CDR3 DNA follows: TGTGCCAGCAGCCAAGACGGACAGGCCAGGCAAGAGACCCAGTACTTC. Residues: CASSQDGQARQETQYF.

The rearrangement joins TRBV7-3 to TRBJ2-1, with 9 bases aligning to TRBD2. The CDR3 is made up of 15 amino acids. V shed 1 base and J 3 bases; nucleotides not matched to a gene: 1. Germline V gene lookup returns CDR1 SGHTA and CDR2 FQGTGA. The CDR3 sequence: CASSLKTSGYNEQFF. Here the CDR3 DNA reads TGTGCCAGCAGCTTAAAGACTAGCGGCTACAATGAGCAGTTCTTC.

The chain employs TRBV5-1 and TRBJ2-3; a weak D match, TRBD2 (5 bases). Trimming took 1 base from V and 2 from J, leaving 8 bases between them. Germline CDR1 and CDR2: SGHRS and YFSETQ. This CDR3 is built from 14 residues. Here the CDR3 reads CASSLISDTDTQYF. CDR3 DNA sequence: TGCGCCAGCAGCTTGATTAGCGACACAGATACGCAGTATTTT.

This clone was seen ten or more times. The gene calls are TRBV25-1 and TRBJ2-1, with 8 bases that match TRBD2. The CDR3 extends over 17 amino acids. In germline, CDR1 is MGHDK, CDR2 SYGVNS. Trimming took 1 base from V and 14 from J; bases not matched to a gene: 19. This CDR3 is CASSESPSSGASLGKFF. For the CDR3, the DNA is TGTGCCAGCAGTGAATCCCCCAGTAGCGGGGCCTCTTTGGGGAAGTTCTTC.

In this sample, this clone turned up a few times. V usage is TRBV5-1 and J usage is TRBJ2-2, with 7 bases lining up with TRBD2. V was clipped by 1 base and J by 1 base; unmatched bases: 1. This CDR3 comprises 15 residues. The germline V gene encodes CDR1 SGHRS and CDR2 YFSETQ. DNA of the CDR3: TGCGCCAGCAGCTTGCCGGGAGGGAACACCGGGGAGCTGTTTTTT. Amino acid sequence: CASSLPGGNTGELFF.

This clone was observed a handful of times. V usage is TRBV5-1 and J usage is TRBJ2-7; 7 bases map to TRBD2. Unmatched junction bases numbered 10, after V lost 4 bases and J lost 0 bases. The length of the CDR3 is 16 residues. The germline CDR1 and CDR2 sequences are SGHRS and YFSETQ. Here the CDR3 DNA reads TGCGCCAGCAGCCAGGTGGTGGGCGGGAGCTCCTACGAGCAGTACTTC. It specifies CASSQVVGGSSYEQYF.

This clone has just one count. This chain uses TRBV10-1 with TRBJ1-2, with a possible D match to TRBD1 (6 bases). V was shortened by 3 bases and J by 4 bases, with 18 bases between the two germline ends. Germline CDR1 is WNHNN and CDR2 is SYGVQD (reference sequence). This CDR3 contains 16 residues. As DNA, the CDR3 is TGCGCCAGCAGTGAAACAGGGACCCCCGGGCGCTATGGCTACACCTTC. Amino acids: CASSETGTPGRYGYTF.

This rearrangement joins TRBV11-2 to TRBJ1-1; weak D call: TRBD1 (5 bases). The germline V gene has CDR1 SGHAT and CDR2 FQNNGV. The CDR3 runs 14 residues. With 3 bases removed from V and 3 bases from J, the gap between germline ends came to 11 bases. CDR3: CASSFGHTDTEAFF. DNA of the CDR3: TGTGCCAGCAGCTTCGGACACACGGACACTGAAGCTTTCTTT.

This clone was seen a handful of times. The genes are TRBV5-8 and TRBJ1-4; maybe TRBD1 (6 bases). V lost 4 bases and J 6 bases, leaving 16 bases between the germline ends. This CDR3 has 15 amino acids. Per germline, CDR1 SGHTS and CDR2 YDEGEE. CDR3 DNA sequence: TGTGCCAGCAGCAGGCCGGGACGGACAGATGAAAAACTGTTTTTT. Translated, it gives CASSRPGRTDEKLFF.

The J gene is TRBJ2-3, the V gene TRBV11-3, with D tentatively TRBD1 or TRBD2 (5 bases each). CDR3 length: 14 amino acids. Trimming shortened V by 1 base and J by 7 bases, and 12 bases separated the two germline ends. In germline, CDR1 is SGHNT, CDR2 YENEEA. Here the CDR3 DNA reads TGTGCCAGCAGCTTAGGGGGGAGTATGTATACGCAGTATTTT. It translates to CASSLGGSMYTQYF.

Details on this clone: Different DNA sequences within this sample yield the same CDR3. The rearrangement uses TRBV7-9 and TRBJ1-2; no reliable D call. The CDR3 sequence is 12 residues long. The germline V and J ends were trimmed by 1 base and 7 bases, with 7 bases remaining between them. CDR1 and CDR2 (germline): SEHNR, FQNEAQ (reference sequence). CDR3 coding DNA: TGTGCCAGCAGCTTAGAAGGGAGTGGCTACACCTTC. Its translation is CASSLEGSGYTF.

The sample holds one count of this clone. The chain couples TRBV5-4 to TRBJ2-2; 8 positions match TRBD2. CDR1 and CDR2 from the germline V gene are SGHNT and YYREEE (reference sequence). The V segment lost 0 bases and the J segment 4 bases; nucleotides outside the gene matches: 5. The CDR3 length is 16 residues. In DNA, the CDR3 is TGTGCCAGCAGCTTGGACGGGAGGGCCCTCACCGGGGAGCTGTTTTTT. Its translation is CASSLDGRALTGELFF.

The CDR3 loop is CATARDISAGNTIYF. The CDR3 nucleotides read TGTGCCACGGCCCGTGATATTTCTGCTGGAAACACCATATATTTT. V usage is TRBV6-6 and J usage is TRBJ1-3; D is undetermined. From germline, CDR1 is MNHNY and CDR2 SVGAGI (reference sequence). Trimming pared 10 bases from V and 2 bases from J, leaving 18 bases between. CDR3 length: 15 residues.

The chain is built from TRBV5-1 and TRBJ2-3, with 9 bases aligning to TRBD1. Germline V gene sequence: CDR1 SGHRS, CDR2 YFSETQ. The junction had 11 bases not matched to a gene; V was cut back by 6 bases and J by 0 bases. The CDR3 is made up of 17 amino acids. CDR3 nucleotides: TGCGCCAGCACGCTGACAGGGGGTTCTCCTAGCACAGATACGCAGTATTTT. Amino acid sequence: CASTLTGGSPSTDTQYF.

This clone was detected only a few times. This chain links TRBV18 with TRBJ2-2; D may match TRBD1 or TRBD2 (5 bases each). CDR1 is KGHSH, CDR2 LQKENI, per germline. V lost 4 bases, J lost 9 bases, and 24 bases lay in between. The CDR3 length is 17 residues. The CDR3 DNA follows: TGTGCCAGCTCACTTACTCCGGGACCGCGTTTACCGAGGGAGCTGTTTTTT. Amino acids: CASSLTPGPRLPRELFF. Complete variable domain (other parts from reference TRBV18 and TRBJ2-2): NAGVMQNPRHLVRRRGQEARLRCSPMKGHSHVYWYRQLPEEGLKFMVYLQKENIIDESGMPKERFSAEFPKEGPSILRIQQVVRGDSAAYFCASSLTPGPRLPRELFFGEGSRLTVL.

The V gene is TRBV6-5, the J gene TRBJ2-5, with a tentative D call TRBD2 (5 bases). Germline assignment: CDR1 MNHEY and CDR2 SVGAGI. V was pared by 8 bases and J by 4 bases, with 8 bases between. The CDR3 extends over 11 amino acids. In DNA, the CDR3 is TGTGCCAGCGCTGGAGGAGAGACCCAGTACTTC. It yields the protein CASAGGETQYF.

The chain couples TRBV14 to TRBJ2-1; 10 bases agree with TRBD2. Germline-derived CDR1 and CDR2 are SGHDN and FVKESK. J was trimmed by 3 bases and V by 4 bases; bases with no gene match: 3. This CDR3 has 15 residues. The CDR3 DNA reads TGTGCCAGCAGCCGAACTAGCGGGGACTACAATGAGCAGTTCTTC. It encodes CASSRTSGDYNEQFF.

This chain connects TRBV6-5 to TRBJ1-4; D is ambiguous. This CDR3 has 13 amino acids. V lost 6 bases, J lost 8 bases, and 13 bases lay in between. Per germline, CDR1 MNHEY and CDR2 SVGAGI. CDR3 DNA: TGTGCCAGCAGGAGCGGCTTGGAGGAAAAACTGTTTTTT. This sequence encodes CASRSGLEEKLFF.

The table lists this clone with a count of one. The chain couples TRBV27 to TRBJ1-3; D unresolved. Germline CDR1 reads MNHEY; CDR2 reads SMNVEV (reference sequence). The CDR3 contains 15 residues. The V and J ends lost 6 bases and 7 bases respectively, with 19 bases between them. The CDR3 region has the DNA TGTGCCAGCAGACCGAGCGGCTCACTAGGGAACACCATATATTTT. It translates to CASRPSGSLGNTIYF.

The CDR3 DNA sequence: TGTGCCAGCAGGCCTACTTACAATCAGCCCCAGCATTTT. Translating gives CASRPTYNQPQHF. The rearrangement joins TRBV6-5 to TRBJ1-5, with unresolved D. Per the germline V gene, CDR1 is MNHEY and CDR2 is SVGAGI. Trimming shortened V by 6 bases and J by 3 bases, and 9 bases separated the two germline ends. This CDR3 is built from 13 residues.

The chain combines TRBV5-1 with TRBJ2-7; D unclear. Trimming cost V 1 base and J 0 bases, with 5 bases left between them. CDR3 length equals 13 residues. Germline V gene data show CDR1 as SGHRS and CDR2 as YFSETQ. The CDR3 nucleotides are TGCGCCAGCAGCTTGAGTTCCTCCTACGAGCAGTACTTC. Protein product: CASSLSSSYEQYF.